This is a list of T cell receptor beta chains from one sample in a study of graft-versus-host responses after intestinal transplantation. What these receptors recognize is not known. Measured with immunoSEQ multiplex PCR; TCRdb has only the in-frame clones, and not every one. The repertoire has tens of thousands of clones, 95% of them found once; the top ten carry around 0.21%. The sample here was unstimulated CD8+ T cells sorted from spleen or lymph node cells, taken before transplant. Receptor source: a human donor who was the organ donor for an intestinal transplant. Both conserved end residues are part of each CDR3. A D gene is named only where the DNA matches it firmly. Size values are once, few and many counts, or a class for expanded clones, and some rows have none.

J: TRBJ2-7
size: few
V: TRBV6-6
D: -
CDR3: CASSPSTGPYEQYF
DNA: TGTGCCAGCAGTCCCTCGACAGGTCCCTACGAGCAGTACTTC

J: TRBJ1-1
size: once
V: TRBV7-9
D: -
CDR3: CASSLDTGAIEAFF
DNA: TGTGCCAGCAGCTTAGATACGGGGGCGATTGAAGCTTTCTTT

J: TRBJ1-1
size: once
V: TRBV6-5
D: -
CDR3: CASSYEVNTEAFF
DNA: TGTGCCAGCAGTTACGAAGTGAACACTGAAGCTTTCTTT

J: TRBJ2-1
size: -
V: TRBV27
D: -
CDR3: CASSLIVGRNEQFF
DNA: TGTGCCAGCAGTTTAATCGTGGGTCGCAATGAGCAGTTCTTC

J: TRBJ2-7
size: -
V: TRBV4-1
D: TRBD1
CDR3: CASSQDQQGATYEQYF
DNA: TGCGCCAGCAGCCAAGATCAACAGGGGGCGACCTACGAGCAGTACTTC

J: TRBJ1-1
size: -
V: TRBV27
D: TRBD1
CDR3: CASSPVQGDEAFF
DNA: TGTGCCAGCAGTCCCGTACAGGGGGATGAAGCTTTCTTT

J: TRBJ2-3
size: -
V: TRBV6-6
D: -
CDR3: CASSYTADTQYF
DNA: TGTGCCAGCAGTTATACAGCAGATACGCAGTATTTT

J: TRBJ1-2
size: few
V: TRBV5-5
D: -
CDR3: CASSLIYGYTF
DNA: TGTGCCAGCAGCTTGATCTATGGCTACACCTTC

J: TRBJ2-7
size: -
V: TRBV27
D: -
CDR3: CASSSSLGRETYEQYF
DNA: TGTGCCAGCAGTTCTTCCTTGGGAAGGGAGACCTACGAGCAGTACTTC

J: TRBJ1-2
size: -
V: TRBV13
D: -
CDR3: CASSLVRIGYTF
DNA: TGTGCCAGCAGCTTAGTCAGGATTGGCTACACCTTC

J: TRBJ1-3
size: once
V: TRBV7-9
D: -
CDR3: CASSLADYSGNTIYF
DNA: TGTGCCAGCAGCTTAGCGGACTACTCTGGAAACACCATATATTTT

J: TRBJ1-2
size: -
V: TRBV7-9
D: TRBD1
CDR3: CASRWTGGGYGYTF
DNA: TGTGCCAGCAGGTGGACAGGGGGCGGCTATGGCTACACCTTC

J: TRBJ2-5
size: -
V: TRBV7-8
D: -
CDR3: CASSLGGGQVRQETQYF
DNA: TGTGCCAGCAGCTTAGGTGGGGGGCAGGTTCGTCAAGAGACCCAGTACTTC

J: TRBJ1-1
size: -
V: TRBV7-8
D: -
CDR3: CASSPRDTFMNTEAFF
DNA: TGTGCCAGCAGCCCCAGGGACACCTTCATGAACACTGAAGCTTTCTTT

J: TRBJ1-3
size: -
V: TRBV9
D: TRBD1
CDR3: CASSGDRKGNTIYF
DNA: TGTGCCAGCAGTGGGGACAGGAAAGGAAACACCATATATTTT

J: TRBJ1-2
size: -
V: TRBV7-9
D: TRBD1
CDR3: CASSSPRGEVRANYGYTF
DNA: TGTGCCAGCAGCTCCCCCAGGGGGGAGGTCAGAGCTAACTATGGCTACACCTTC

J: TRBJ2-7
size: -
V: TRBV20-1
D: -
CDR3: CSADTEYEQYF
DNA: TGCAGTGCCGACACCGAGTACGAGCAGTACTTC

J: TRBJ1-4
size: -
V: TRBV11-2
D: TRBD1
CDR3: CASSLTAGQGNEKLFF
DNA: TGTGCCAGCAGCTTAACGGCGGGACAGGGAAATGAAAAACTGTTTTTT

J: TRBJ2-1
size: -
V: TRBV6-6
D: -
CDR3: CASSAAGASYNEQFF
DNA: TGTGCCAGCTCGGCCGCGGGGGCATCCTACAATGAGCAGTTCTTC

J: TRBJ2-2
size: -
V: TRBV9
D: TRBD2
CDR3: CASSQGPGLAYTGELFF
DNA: TGTGCCAGCAGCCAAGGACCGGGACTAGCGTACACCGGGGAGCTGTTTTTT

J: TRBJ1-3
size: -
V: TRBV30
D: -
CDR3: CAWSWTQGVGNTIYF
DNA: TGTGCCTGGAGTTGGACCCAAGGGGTGGGAAACACCATATATTTT

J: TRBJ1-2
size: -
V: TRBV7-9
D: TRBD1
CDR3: CASSGGTGAVYGYTF
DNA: TGTGCCAGCAGCGGGGGAACAGGGGCGGTTTATGGCTACACCTTC

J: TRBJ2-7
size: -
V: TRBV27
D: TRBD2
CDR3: CASRGVHEQYF
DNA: TGTGCCAGCCGGGGGGTCCACGAGCAGTACTTC

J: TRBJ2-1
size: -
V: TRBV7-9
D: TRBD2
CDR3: CASSSLAGGTPPGEQFF
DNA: TGTGCCAGCAGCTCCCTAGCGGGGGGAACGCCGCCCGGTGAGCAGTTCTTC

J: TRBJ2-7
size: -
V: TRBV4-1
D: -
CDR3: CASSHPGIYEQYF
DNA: TGCGCCAGCAGCCACCCGGGGATCTACGAGCAGTACTTC

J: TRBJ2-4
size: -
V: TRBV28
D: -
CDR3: CASSQRMGENIQYF
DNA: TGTGCCAGCAGCCAGCGAATGGGAGAAAACATTCAGTACTTC

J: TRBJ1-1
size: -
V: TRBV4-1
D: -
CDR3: CASSKDEVTEAFF
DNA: TGCGCCAGCAGCAAGGACGAAGTGACTGAAGCTTTCTTT

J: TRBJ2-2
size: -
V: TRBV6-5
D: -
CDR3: CASSWNTGELFF
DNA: TGTGCCAGCAGTTGGAACACCGGGGAGCTGTTTTTT

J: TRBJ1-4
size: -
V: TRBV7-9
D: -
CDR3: CASSEPGQKTTNEKLFF
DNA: TGTGCCAGCAGCGAACCGGGACAAAAGACAACTAATGAAAAACTGTTTTTT

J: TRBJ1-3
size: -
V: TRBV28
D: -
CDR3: CASSSQTVSGNTIYF
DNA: TGTGCCAGCAGTTCCCAGACGGTCTCTGGAAACACCATATATTTT

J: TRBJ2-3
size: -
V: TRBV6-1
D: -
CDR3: CASSEANFGSDTQYF
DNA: TGTGCCAGCAGTGAAGCTAATTTTGGGTCAGATACGCAGTATTTT

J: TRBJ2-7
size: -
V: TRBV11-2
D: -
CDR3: CASSFGVLSYEQYF
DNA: TGTGCCAGCAGCTTTGGAGTGCTCTCCTACGAGCAGTACTTC

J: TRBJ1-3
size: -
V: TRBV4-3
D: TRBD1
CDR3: CASSQDGTAFSGNTIYF
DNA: TGCGCCAGCAGCCAAGATGGGACAGCCTTCTCTGGAAACACCATATATTTT

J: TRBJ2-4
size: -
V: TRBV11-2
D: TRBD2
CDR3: CAGSPRTSGGAKNIQYF
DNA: TGTGCCGGCAGCCCCCGTACTAGCGGGGGAGCCAAAAACATTCAGTACTTC

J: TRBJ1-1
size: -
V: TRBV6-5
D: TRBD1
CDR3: CASSSVTGRAEAFF
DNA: TGTGCCAGCAGTTCCGTGACAGGGCGCGCTGAAGCTTTCTTT

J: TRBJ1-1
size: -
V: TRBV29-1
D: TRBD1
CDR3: CSVDFQGAMNTEAFF
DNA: TGCAGCGTTGATTTTCAGGGGGCGATGAACACTGAAGCTTTCTTT

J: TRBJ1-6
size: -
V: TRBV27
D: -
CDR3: CASSLSGGPNSPLHF
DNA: TGTGCCAGCAGTTTATCTGGGGGGCCTAATTCACCCCTCCACTTT

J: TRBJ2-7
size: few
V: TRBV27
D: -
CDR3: CASSSTYEQYF
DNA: TGTGCCAGCAGCTCTACCTACGAGCAGTACTTC

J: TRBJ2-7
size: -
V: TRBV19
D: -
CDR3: CASSSGRGATYEQYF
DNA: TGTGCCAGTAGTTCGGGTCGGGGGGCAACCTACGAGCAGTACTTC

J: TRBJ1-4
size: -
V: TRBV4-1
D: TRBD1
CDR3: CASNPGGGVEKLFF
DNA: TGCGCCAGCAACCCAGGGGGTGGGGTTGAAAAACTGTTTTTT

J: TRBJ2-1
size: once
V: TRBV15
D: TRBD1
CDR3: CATSGNLDRGEDEQFF
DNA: TGTGCCACCAGCGGCAACCTGGACAGGGGCGAGGATGAGCAGTTCTTC

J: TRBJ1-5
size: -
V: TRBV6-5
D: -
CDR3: CASSYSQNQPQHF
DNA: TGTGCCAGCAGTTACTCGCAGAATCAGCCCCAGCATTTT

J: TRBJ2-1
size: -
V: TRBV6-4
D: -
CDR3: CASSAAAGTYYNEQFF
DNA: TGTGCCAGCAGTGCGGCGGCGGGGACCTACTACAATGAGCAGTTCTTC

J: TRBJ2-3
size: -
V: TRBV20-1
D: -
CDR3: CSGSSTDTQYF
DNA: TGCAGCGGGTCTAGCACAGATACGCAGTATTTT

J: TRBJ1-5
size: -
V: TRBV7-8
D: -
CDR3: CASSLGGGRFQPQHF
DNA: TGTGCCAGCAGCTTAGGGGGCGGTCGATTTCAGCCCCAGCATTTT